This is a list of T cell receptor beta chains from one sample in a study of CD8 T cells in Susac syndrome. TCRdb independently ran MiXCR on the immunoSEQ multiplex PCR reads; one entry per CDR3 protein. The table lists approximately 180,000 distinct CDR3 sequences, approximately 96% of them singletons. The sequenced sample was CD4+ T cells from PBMCs. Receptors were obtained from a human donor with multiple sclerosis. The CDR3 runs from the conserved cysteine through the conserved F or W. A D gene is named only where the DNA matches it firmly. The listing skips clone size in some rows; elsewhere it reads once, few, many or a size class.

d_call,v_call,clone_size,j_call,cdr3_length,cdr3_nt,cdr3_aa
.,TRBV7-2,few,TRBJ2-7,12,TGTGCCAGCAGCTCCAGCTCCTACGAGCAGTACTTC,CASSSSSYEQYF
.,TRBV5-1,.,TRBJ2-7,14,TGCGCCAGCAGCTTGGCTGCAGCTACCTACGAGCAGTACTTC,CASSLAAATYEQYF
.,TRBV29-1,.,TRBJ1-1,11,TGCAGCGTTGAGGAGAACACTGAAGCTTTCTTT,CSVEENTEAFF
.,TRBV12-3/TRBV12-4,.,TRBJ2-1,16,TGTGCCAGCAGTCACAGAGGACAGCCCTCGGGTAATGAGCAGTTCTTC,CASSHRGQPSGNEQFF
.,TRBV7-6,.,TRBJ2-3,14,TGTGCCAGCGCCATAGGGCATAGCACAGATACGCAGTATTTT,CASAIGHSTDTQYF
TRBD1,TRBV20-1,.,TRBJ1-1,11,TGCAGTGCGAACAGGGGCACTGAAGCTTTCTTT,CSANRGTEAFF
TRBD2,TRBV6-1,few,TRBJ2-1,13,TGTGCCAGCAGGGATAGCGGGGACAATGAGCAGTTCTTC,CASRDSGDNEQFF
TRBD1,TRBV20-1,.,TRBJ1-5,14,TGCAGTGCTAGGAACAGGGGAGGGGATCAGCCCCAGCATTTT,CSARNRGGDQPQHF
TRBD1,TRBV5-4,once,TRBJ1-6,15,TGTGCCAGCAGCTTTCAAGGGGGCAGTAATTCACCCCTCCACTTT,CASSFQGGSNSPLHF
TRBD2,TRBV24-1,.,TRBJ2-5,17,TGTGCCACCAGTGACCCGGGACTAGCGGGGTTCCAAGAGACCCAGTACTTC,CATSDPGLAGFQETQYF
TRBD1,TRBV30,.,TRBJ1-2,12,TGTGCCTGGAGGGGAGACAGGGACGGCTACACCTTC,CAWRGDRDGYTF
TRBD1,TRBV7-3,.,TRBJ1-1,14,TGTGCCAGCAGCCAGGACAGGAAGAACACTGAAGCTTTCTTT,CASSQDRKNTEAFF
TRBD1,TRBV2,.,TRBJ2-4,13,TGTGCCAGCAACGGACAGGGGGTACACATTCAGTACTTC,CASNGQGVHIQYF
.,TRBV5-6,.,TRBJ1-3,15,TGTGCCAGCACCTATCGGGGTCTTAATGGAAACACCATATATTTT,CASTYRGLNGNTIYF
.,TRBV5-1,.,TRBJ1-2,12,TGCGCCAGCAGCGTGGGACACTATGGCTACACCTTC,CASSVGHYGYTF
.,TRBV12-3/TRBV12-4,once,TRBJ1-1,12,TGTGCCAGCAGTAAAGGGACGCAAGAAGCTTTCTTT,CASSKGTQEAFF
TRBD1,TRBV5-4,.,TRBJ2-1,14,TGTGCCAGCAGCTCGGGGACAGGGGGCGGTGAGCAGTTCTTC,CASSSGTGGGEQFF
.,TRBV29-1,.,TRBJ1-2,14,TGCAGCGCCGTGGGCAGAGCGAAATCGAGTGGCTACACCTTC,CSAVGRAKSSGYTF